Described below is a single TCR beta chain sequence and its context. Its binding antigen is unknown. Each CD8+ T cell subset was flow-sorted in triplicate, with 250,000 to 350,000 cells per subset placed directly into RLT lysis buffer. To keep memory contaminants out, a stringent definition of naive CD8+ T cells was applied: CD45RO-CCR7+CD27+CD95-. Standard density gradient centrifugation was used to isolate peripheral blood mononuclear cells from buffy coats. Naive CXCR3-negative and CXCR3-positive CD8+ T cells were flow-sorted on a FACSAria III. An RNeasy Mini Kit was used to extract total RNA from the sorted cells. The data stem from a study of CXCR3-negative and CXCR3-positive naive CD8 T cells (dated by TCRdb to the late 2010s). For context, the study as a whole: In total, some 140 million TRB reads were obtained, corresponding to roughly 1.5 +/- 0.3 million reads per library. The diversity and physicochemical repertoire analyses included 11 donors pooled from two independent experiments. Naive subsets from about five donors and memory cells from 3 donors were included in the TRBV-TRBJ cluster analysis.

Per the germline V gene, MNHEY is the CDR1 and SVGEGT is the CDR2. Inclusive of the bounding cysteine and phenylalanine, the CDR3 is 13 residues long. Nucleotide data are not available. Points the paper makes about the study in general: Because surface CD5, which is linked to self-reactivity in mice, was comparable between the naive subsets, TCR interaction strength was also inferred from the physicochemical properties of TRB CDR3s. TRB CDR3s from CXCR3-positive naive cells showed higher hydrophobicity (lower Kidera factor 4), lower energy, and higher strength and volume indices than CXCR3-negative naive cells. Because CXCR3 expression was partially decreased after cryopreservation, freshly isolated PBMCs were used for most assays. Naive CXCR3-negative and CXCR3-positive cells from the same donor showed similar TRBV-TRBJ usage, whereas memory cells showed distinct patterns. Repertoire diversity was comparably high in both naive subsets but much lower in memory CD8+ T cells.

Sequencer: NextSeq 550. The Human TCR Profiling Kit (MiLaboratory) was used to prepare UMI-labeled 5' RACE TRB cDNA libraries. cDNA synthesis used the entire amount of extracted RNA, and PCR amplification then used the entire amount of cDNA produced. Libraries were prepared in parallel with an identical number of PCR cycles. On the study's bioinformatics: With a requirement of at least two reads per UMI, MIGEC and MiXCR extracted about 50,000 +/- 10,000 unique UMI-labeled TRB cDNA molecules per library. An average of around 40,000 +/- 10,000 functional in-frame TRB CDR3 nucleotide clonotypes without stop codons was found per library. After each sample was downsampled to 5000 UMI-labeled TRB molecules, VDJtools was used to calculate diversity metrics such as normalized Shannon-Wiener and Chao1. VDJtools was used to calculate clonotype-size-weighted physicochemical properties of the central five CDR3 residues, namely interaction energy, strength, volume and Kidera factor 4. The reads went through TCRdb reprocessing, and each CDR3 protein sequence gets one entry with no DNA. TCRdb, rather than the study authors, made the V and J calls. This sample's table carries around 63,000 distinct CDR3 sequences. Around 4.9% of the sample belongs to the ten largest clones.

The TCR originated in a human donor in good health. Some clones in this sample may be carry-over from other donors' samples. The sequencing input was naive CXCR3+ CD8+ T cells from blood. The cell subset or site label, as the study defines it: CD45RO-CCR7+CD27+CD95- naive CD8+ T cells expressing CXCR3 (TNR3+). The chain couples TRBV6-2 or TRBV6-3 to TRBJ2-7. The CDR3 region reads CASSYSPAYEQYF.